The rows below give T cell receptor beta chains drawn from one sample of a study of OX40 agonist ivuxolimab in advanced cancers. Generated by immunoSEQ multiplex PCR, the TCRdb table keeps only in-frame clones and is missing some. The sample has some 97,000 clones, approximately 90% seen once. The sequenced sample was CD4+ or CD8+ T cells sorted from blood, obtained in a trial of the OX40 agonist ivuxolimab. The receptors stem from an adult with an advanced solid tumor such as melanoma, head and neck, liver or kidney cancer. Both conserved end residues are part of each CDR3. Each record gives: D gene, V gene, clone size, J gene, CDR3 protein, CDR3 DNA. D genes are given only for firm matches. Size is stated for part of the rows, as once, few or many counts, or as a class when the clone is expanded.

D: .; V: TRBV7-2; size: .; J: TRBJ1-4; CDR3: CASSFQRSTNEKLFF; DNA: TGTGCCAGCAGCTTCCAGCGTTCAACTAATGAAAAACTGTTTTTT
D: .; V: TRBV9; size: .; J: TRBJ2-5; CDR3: CASSVVQGGQETQYF; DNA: TGTGCCAGCAGCGTAGTTCAGGGAGGCCAAGAGACCCAGTACTTC
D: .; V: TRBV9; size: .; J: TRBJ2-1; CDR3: CASSVGVVSEQFF; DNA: TGTGCCAGCAGCGTAGGGGTCGTTTCTGAGCAGTTCTTC
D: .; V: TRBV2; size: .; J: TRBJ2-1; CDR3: CASRQDTGDRQFF; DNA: TGTGCCAGCAGGCAGGACACCGGAGACCGGCAATTCTTC
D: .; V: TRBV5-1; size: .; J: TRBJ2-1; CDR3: CASSGTYEQFF; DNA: TGCGCCAGCAGCGGAACGTATGAGCAGTTCTTC
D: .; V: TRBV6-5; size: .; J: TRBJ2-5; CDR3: CASRTALQETQYF; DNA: TGTGCCAGCAGGACGGCGCTCCAAGAGACCCAGTACTTC
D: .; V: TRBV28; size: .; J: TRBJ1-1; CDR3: CASIRDGATEAFF; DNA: TGTGCCAGCATAAGAGATGGGGCCACTGAAGCTTTCTTT
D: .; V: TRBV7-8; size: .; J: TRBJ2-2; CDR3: CASSLVRGENTGELFF; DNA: TGTGCCAGCAGCTTAGTAAGGGGCGAGAACACCGGGGAGCTGTTTTTT
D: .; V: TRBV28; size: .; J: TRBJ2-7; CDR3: CASSLGRKTYEQYF; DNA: TGTGCCAGCAGTTTGGGACGTAAGACCTACGAGCAGTACTTC
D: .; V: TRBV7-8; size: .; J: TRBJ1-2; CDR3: CASTPGGLGGLRPYGYTF; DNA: TGTGCCAGCACCCCGGGGGGGCTAGGAGGCTTACGACCTTATGGCTACACCTTC
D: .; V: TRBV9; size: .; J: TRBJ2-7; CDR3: CASSVGKLPDEQYF; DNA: TGTGCCAGCAGCGTAGGCAAGCTCCCCGACGAGCAGTACTTC
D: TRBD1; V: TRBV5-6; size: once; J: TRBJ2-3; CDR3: CASTTGVPDTQYF; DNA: TGTGCCAGCACCACAGGGGTCCCAGATACGCAGTATTTT
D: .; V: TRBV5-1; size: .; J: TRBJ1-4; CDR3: CASSSGTYVTANEKLFF; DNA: TGCGCCAGCAGCTCCGGGACGTACGTTACTGCTAATGAAAAACTGTTTTTT
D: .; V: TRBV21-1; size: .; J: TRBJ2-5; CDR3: CASSRRTSGEETQYF; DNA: TGTGCCAGCAGCAGGCGGACTAGCGGGGAGGAGACCCAGTACTTC
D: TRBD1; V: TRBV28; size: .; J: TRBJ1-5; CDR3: CASSPDRVVNQPQHF; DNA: TGTGCCAGCAGCCCGGACAGGGTCGTCAATCAGCCCCAGCATTTT
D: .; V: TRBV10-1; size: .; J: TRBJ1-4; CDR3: CASRDRRLGKLFF; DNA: TGCGCCAGCAGGGACCGCCGCTTGGGAAAACTGTTTTTT
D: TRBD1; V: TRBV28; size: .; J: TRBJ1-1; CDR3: CASRLTGVTEAFF; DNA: TGTGCCAGCAGACTCACAGGGGTCACTGAAGCTTTCTTT
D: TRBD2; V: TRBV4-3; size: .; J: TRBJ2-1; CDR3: CASSQDERGFYNEQFF; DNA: TGCGCCAGCAGCCAAGATGAGCGGGGGTTTTACAATGAGCAGTTCTTC
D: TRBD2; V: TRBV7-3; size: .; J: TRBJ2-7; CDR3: CASSLVLAGGGAYEQYF; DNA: TGTGCCAGCAGCTTAGTATTAGCGGGAGGTGGGGCTTACGAGCAGTACTTC
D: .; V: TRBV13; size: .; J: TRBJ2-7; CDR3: CASSFHRTPYHKQYF; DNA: TGTGCCAGCAGCTTCCACAGGACCCCCTACCACAAGCAGTACTTC
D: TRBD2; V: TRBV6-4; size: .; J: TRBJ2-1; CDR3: CASSASSGNNEQFF; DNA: TGTGCCAGCAGTGCCTCTAGCGGAAACAATGAGCAGTTCTTC
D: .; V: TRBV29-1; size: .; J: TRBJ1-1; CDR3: CSVDGPNTEAFF; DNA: TGCAGCGTTGATGGGCCGAACACTGAAGCTTTCTTT
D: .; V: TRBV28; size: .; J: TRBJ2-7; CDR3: CASSLRGVYEQYF; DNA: TGTGCCAGCAGTTTAAGAGGAGTCTACGAGCAGTACTTC
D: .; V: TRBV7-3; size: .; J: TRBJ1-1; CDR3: CASSLTGETEAFF; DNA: TGTGCCAGCAGCTTAACGGGGGAAACTGAAGCTTTCTTT
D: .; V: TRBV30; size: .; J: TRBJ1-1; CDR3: CAWKRLLNTEAFF; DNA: TGTGCCTGGAAAAGACTTTTGAACACTGAAGCTTTCTTT
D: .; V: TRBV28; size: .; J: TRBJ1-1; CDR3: CASSFGGAEAFF; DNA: TGTGCCAGCAGTTTTGGAGGGGCTGAAGCTTTCTTT
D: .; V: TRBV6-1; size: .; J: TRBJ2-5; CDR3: CASRAPGAQETQYF; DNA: TGTGCCAGCAGAGCCCCCGGGGCCCAAGAGACCCAGTACTTC
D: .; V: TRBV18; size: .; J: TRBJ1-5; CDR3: CASSSGANQPQHF; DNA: TGTGCCAGCTCATCAGGGGCCAATCAGCCCCAGCATTTT
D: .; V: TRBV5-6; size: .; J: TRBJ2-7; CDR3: CASSFGWTQGEQYF; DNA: TGTGCCAGCAGCTTCGGCTGGACCCAGGGTGAGCAGTACTTC
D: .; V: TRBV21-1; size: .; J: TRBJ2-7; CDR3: CASSAAGARGGRGEQYF; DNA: TGTGCCAGCAGCGCCGCCGGCGCAAGGGGCGGGAGGGGCGAGCAGTACTTC
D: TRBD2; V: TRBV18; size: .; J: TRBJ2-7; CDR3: CASSGTSGSIHEQYF; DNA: TGTGCCAGCTCAGGGACTAGCGGGAGCATCCACGAGCAGTACTTC